Described below is a single TCR beta chain sequence and its context. CDR3 size: 12 residues. Germline-derived CDR1 and CDR2 are SGHNT and YENEEA. Trimming took off 5 bases at V and 3 bases at J, with 8 bases between the two ends. The data originate from a study of blood T cell repertoires in COVID-19. Study at large: Acute and convalescent COVID-19 specimens originated in the United States, Italy and Spain. In each case, the material was cDNA or gDNA derived from T cells, B-cell-depleted T cells, or PBMCs.

In the study's own analysis: The assay estimated nucleated cells by amplifying reference gene primers. Some clones are missing from TCRdb's copy, which holds only in-frame ones; the method was immunoSEQ multiplex PCR. V and J calls and clone size follow that table, whereas D and trimming were derived from the DNA. The table records roughly 180,000 clones, 80% to 85% of them present only once. V gene TRBV11-3 combines with J gene TRBJ2-7; D is possibly TRBD1 (5 bases). The sample taken for sequencing was peripheral blood. The sequence was obtained from a woman in her twenties or thirties with acute or convalescent COVID-19. CDR3 protein: CASSGTGYEQYF. The CDR3 coding sequence is TGTGCCAGCAGCGGCACAGGCTACGAGCAGTACTTC.